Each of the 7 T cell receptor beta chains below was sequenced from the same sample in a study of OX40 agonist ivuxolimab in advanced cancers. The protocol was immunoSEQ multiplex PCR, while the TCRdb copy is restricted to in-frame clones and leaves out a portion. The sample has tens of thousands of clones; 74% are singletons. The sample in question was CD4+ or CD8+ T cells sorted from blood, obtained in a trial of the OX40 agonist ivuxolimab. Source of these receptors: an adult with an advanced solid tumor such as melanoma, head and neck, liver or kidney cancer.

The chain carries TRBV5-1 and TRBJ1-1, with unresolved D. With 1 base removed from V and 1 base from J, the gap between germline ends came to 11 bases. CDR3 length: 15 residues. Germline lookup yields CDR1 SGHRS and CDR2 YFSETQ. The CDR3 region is CASSLMADGNTEAFF. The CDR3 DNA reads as TGCGCCAGCAGCTTGATGGCGGACGGGAACACTGAAGCTTTCTTT. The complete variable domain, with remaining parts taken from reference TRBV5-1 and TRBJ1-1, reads KAGVTQTPRYLIKTRGQQVTLSCSPISGHRSVSWYQQTPGQGLQFLFEYFSETQRNKGNFPGRFSGRQFSNSRSEMNVSTLELGDSALYLCASSLMADGNTEAFFGQGTRLTVV.

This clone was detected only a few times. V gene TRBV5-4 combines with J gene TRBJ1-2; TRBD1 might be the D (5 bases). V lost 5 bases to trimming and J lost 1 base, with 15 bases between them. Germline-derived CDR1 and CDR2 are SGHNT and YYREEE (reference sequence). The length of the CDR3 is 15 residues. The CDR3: CASSQATQGNYGYTF. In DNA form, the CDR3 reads TGTGCCAGCAGTCAAGCCACGCAGGGTAACTATGGCTACACCTTC. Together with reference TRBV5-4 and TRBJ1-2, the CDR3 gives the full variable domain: ETGVTQSPTHLIKTRGQQVTLRCSSQSGHNTVSWYQQALGQGPQFIFQYYREEENGRGNFPPRFSGLQFPNYSSELNVNALELDDSALYLCASSQATQGNYGYTFGSGTRLTVV.

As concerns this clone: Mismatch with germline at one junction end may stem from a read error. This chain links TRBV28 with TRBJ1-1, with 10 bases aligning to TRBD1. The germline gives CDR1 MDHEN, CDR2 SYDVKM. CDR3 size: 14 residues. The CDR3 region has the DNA TGTGCCAGCAGGGGGACAGGGGAGAACGCTGAAGCTTTCTTT. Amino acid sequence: CASRGTGENAEAFF. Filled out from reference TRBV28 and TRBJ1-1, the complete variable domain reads DVKVTQSSRYLVKRTGEKVFLECVQDMDHENMFWYRQDPGLGLRLIYFSYDVKMKEKGDIPEGYSVSREKKERFSLILESASTNQTSMYLCASRGTGENAEAFFGQGTRLTVV.

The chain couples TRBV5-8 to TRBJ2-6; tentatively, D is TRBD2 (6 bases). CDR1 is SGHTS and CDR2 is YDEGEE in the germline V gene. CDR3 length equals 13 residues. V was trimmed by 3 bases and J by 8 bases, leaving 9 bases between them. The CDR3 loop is CASSSRGTNVLTF. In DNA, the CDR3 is TGTGCCAGCAGCTCCCGGGGGACCAACGTCCTGACTTTC.

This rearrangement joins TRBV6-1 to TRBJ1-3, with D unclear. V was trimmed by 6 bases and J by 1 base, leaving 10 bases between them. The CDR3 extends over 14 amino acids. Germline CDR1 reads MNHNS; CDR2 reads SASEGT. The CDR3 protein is CASRGRSSGNTIYF. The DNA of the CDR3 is TGTGCCAGCAGGGGCAGAAGTTCTGGAAACACCATATATTTT.

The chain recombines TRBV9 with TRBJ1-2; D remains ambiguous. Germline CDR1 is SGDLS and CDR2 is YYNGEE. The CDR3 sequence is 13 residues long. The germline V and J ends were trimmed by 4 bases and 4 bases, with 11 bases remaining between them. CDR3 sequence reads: CASSYGGSYGYTF. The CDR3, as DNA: TGTGCCAGCAGCTACGGAGGGTCCTATGGCTACACCTTC.

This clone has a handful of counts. For the CDR3, the DNA is TGTGCCATCAGTGAGGTAGACAGTGAAGCTTTCTTT. This gives the protein CAISEVDSEAFF. The V gene is TRBV10-3, the J gene TRBJ1-1, with a tentative D call TRBD1 (5 bases). The CDR3 is made up of 12 amino acids. Trimming took 2 bases from V and 7 from J, leaving 8 bases between them. Germline V gene lookup returns CDR1 ENHRY and CDR2 SYGVKD.